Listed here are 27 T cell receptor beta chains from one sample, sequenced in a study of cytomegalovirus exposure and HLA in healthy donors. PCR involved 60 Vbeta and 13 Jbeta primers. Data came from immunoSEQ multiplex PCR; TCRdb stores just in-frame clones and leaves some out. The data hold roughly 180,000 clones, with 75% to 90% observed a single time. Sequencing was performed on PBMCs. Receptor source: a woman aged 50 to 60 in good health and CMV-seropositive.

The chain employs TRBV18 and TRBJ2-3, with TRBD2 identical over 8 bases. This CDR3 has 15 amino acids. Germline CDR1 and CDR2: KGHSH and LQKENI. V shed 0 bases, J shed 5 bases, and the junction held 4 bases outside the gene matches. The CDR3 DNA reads TGTGCCAGCTCACCACCCGCCGCGGGGGGAGATACGCAGTATTTT. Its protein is CASSPPAAGGDTQYF.

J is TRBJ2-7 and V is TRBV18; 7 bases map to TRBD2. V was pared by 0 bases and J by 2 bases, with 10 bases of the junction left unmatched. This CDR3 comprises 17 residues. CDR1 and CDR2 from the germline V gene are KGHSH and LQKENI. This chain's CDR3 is CASSPPKGGGGPYEQYF. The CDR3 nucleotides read TGTGCCAGCTCACCACCGAAGGGCGGCGGGGGACCCTACGAGCAGTACTTC.

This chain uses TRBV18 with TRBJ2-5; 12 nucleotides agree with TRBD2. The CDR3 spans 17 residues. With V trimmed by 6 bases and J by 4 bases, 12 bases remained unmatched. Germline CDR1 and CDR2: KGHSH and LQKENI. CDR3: CASSATAGLAGRETQYF. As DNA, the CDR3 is TGTGCCAGCTCTGCTACGGCGGGACTAGCGGGCAGAGAGACCCAGTACTTC.

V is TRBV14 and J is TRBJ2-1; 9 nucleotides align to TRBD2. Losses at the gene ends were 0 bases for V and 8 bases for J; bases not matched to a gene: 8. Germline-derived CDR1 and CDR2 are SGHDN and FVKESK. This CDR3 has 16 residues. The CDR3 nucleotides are TGTGCCAGCAGCCAAGAAAGCGGGAGGCCAGGGGATGAGCAGTTCTTC. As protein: CASSQESGRPGDEQFF.

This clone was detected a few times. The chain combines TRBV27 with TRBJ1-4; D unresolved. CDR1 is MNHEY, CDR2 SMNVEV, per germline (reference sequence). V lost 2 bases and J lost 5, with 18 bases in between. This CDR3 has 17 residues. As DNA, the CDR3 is TGTGCCAGCAGTTTAAACGGGTACTCCTTGACCAATGAAAAACTGTTTTTT. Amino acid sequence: CASSLNGYSLTNEKLFF.

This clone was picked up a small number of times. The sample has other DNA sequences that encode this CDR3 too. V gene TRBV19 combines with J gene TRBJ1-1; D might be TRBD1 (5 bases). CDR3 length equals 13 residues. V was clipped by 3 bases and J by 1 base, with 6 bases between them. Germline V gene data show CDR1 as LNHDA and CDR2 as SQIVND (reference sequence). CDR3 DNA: TGTGCCAGTAGTATTAGGGGGAACACTGAAGCTTTCTTT. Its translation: CASSIRGNTEAFF.

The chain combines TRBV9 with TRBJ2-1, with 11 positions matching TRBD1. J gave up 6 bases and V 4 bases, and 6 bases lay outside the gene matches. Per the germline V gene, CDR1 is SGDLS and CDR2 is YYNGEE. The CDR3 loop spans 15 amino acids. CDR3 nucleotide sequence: TGTGCCAGCAGCCCGACCGGGACAGGGGGCAATGAGCAGTTCTTC. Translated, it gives CASSPTGTGGNEQFF.

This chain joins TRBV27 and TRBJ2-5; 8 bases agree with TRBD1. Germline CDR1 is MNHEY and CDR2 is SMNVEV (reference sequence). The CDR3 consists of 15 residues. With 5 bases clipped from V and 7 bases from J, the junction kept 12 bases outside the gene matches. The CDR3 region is CASSLGQGQWGTQYF. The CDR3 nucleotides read TGTGCCAGCAGTCTCGGACAGGGCCAATGGGGGACCCAGTACTTC.

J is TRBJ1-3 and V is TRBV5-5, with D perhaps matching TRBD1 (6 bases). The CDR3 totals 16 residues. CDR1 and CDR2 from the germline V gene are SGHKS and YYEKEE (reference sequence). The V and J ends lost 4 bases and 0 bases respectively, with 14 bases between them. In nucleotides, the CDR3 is TGTGCCAGCAGCGCCGTTACAGGGTCCTCTGGAAACACCATATATTTT. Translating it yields CASSAVTGSSGNTIYF.

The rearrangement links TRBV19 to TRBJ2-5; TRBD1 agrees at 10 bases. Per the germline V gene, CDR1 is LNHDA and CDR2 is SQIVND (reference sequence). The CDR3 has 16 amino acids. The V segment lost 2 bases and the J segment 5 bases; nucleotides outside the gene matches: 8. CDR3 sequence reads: CASSISGTGVGETQYF. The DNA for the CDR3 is TGTGCCAGTAGTATATCCGGGACAGGGGTTGGTGAGACCCAGTACTTC.

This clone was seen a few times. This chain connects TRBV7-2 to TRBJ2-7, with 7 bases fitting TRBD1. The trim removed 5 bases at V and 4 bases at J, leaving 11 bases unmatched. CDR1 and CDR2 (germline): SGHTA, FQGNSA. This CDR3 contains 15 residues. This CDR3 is CASSHGTARNYEQYF. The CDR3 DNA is TGTGCCAGCAGCCACGGGACAGCGAGGAATTACGAGCAGTACTTC.

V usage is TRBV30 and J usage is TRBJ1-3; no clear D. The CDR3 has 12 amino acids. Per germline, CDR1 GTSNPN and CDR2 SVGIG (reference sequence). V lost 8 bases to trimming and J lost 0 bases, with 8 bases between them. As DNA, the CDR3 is TGTGCCGCGGCCCCCTCTGGAAACACCATATATTTT. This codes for CAAAPSGNTIYF. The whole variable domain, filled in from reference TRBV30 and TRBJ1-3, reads SQTIHQWPATLVQPVGSPLSLECTVEGTSNPNLYWYRQAAGRGLQLLFYSVGIGQISSEVPQNLSASRPQDRQFILSSKKLLLSDSGFYLCAAAPSGNTIYFGEGSWLTVV.

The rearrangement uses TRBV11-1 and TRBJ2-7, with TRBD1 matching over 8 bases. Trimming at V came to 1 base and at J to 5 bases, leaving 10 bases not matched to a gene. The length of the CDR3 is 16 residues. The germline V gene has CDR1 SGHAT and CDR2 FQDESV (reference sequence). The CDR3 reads CASSLEVWDRPNEQYF. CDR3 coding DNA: TGTGCCAGCAGCTTAGAAGTCTGGGACAGGCCCAACGAGCAGTACTTC. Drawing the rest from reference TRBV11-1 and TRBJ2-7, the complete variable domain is EAEVAQSPRYKITEKSQAVAFWCDPISGHATLYWYRQILGQGPELLVQFQDESVVDDSQLPKDRFSAERLKGVDSTLKIQPAELGDSAMYLCASSLEVWDRPNEQYFGPGTRLTVT.

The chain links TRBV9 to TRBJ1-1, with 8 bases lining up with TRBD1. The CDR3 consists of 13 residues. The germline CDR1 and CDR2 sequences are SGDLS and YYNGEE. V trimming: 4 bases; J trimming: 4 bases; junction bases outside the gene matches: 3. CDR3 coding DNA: TGTGCCAGCAGCTCACAGGGGGGCACTGAAGCTTTCTTT. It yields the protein CASSSQGGTEAFF.

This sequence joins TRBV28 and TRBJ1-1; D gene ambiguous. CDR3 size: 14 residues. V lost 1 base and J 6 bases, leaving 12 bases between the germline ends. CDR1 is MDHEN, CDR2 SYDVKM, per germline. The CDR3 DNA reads TGTGCCAGCAGTTTATCATCCGGGATTCCTGAAGCTTTCTTT. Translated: CASSLSSGIPEAFF.

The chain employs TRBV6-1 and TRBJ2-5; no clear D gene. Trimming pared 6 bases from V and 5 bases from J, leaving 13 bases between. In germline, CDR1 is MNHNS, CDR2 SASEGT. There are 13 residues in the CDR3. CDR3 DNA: TGTGCCAGCAGGCTGGCCCCGCGGGAGACCCAGTACTTC. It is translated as CASRLAPRETQYF.

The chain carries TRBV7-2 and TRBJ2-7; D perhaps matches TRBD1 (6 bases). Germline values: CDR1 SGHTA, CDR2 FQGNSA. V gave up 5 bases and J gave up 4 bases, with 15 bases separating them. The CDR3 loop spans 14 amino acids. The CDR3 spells CASSLRTAGYEQYF. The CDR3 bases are TGTGCCAGCAGCCTGCGGACAGCCGGATACGAGCAGTACTTC.

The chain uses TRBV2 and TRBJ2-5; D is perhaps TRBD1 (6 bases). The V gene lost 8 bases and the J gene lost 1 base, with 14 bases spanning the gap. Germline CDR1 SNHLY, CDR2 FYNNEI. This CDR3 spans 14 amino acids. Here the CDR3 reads CASGGWRTQETQYF. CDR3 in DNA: TGTGCCAGCGGGGGCTGGAGGACCCAAGAGACCCAGTACTTC.

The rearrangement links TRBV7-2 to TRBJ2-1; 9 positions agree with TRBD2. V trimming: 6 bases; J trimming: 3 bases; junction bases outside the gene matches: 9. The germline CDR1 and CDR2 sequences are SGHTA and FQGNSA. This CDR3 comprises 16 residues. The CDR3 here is CASSSSGSRYYNEQFF. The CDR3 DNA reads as TGTGCCAGCAGTAGTAGCGGGAGCCGATACTACAATGAGCAGTTCTTC.

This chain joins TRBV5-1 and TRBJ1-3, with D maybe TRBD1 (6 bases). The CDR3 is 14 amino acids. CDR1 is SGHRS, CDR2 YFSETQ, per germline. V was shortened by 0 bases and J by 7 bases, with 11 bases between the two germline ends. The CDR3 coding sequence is TGCGCCAGCAGCTTGGGTCAGGGGCACAACACCATATATTTT. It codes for CASSLGQGHNTIYF.

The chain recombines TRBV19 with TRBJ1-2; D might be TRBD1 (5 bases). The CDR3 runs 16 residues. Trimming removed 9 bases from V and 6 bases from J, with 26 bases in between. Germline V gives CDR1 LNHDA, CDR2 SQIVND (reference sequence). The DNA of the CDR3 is TGTGCCAGCCAACCCTTCACCCGGGGGGTTCTTGATGGCTACACCTTC. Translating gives CASQPFTRGVLDGYTF.

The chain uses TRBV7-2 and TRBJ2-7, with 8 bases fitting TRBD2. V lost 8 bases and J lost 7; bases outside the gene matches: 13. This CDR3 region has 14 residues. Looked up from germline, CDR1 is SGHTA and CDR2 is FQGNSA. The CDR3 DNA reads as TGTGCCAGCCGTCTAGCGGGCCCCCTTTTGGAGCAGTACTTC. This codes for CASRLAGPLLEQYF.

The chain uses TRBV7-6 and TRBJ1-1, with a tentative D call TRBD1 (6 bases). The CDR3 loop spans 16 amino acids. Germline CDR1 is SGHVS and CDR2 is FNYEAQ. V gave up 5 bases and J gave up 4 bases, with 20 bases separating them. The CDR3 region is CASSATGSRRGTEAFF. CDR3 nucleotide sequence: TGTGCCAGCAGCGCAACCGGGTCACGCAGGGGCACTGAAGCTTTCTTT. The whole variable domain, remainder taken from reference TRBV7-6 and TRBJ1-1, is GAGVSQSPRYKVTKRGQDVALRCDPISGHVSLYWYRQALGQGPEFLTYFNYEAQQDKSGLPNDRFSAERPEGSISTLTIQRTEQRDSAMYRCASSATGSRRGTEAFFGQGTRLTVV.

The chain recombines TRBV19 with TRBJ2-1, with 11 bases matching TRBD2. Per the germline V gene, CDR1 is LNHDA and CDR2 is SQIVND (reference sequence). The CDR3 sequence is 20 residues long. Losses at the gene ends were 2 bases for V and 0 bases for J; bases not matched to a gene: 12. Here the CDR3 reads CASSIRLAGGPRSSYNEQFF. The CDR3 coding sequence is TGTGCCAGTAGTATAAGGCTAGCGGGAGGTCCTCGAAGCTCCTACAATGAGCAGTTCTTC.

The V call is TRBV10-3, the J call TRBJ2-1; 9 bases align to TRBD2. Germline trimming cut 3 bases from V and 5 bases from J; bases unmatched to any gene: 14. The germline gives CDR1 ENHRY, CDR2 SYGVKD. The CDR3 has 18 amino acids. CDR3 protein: CAISDLTRPSGGNNEQFF. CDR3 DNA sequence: TGTGCCATCAGTGATCTGACCCGGCCCAGCGGGGGGAACAATGAGCAGTTCTTC.

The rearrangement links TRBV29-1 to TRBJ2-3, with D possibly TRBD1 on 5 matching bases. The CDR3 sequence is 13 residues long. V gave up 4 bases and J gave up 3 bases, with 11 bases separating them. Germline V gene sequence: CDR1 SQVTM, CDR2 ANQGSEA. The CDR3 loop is CSVGRQLTDTQYF. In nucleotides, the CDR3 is TGCAGCGTTGGCCGACAGCTTACAGATACGCAGTATTTT.

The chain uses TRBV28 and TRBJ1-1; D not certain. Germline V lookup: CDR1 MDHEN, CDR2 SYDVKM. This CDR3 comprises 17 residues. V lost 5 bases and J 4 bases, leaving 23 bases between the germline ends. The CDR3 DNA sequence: TGTGCCAGCAGTCTCAGGAGGGCTATCAATCTCGGCACTGAAGCTTTCTTT. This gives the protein CASSLRRAINLGTEAFF.